This entry describes one T cell receptor (beta chain). Its specific antigen is unknown. The sample holds no much larger clone one base away, and base qualities are not on file. The data derive from a study of cytomegalovirus exposure and HLA in healthy donors (dated by TCRdb to 2017 to 2019). With respect to the entire study: An earlier analysis of approximately 640 of the donors reported approximately 300 Gb of sequence data and around 120 million unique TCR beta sequences from some 180 million T cells. Every repertoire in the discovery cohort had been generated on one and the same sequencing platform. The aim of the study was to test whether cataloging public T cell receptors could identify signatures of past pathogen exposure. Genome-wide SNP genotypes for about three fifths of the roughly 670 donors were used in a later genetic analysis, which treated that subset as a discovery cohort. An earlier analysis of 587 of the donors used high-throughput TCR beta sequencing to judge whether each TCR beta V gene segment behaved as functional or pseudogenic. Five DR-DQ haplotypes were treated as single units for association and clustering because of strong linkage in the cohort. The number of donors typed differed by locus, with roughly 620-630 for A, B, C, DRB1 and DQB1, more than 500 for DQA1, 606 for DPA1, and about 450 for DPB1. Besides the first cohort of hundreds of subjects, a separate validation cohort made up of over 100 different subjects was used. Of the roughly 430 genotyped donors, 65% to 90% fell in the genetic ancestry cluster associated with self-reported Caucasian donors. About 280 gigabases of sequencing data and 80 million or so unique TCR sequences were included in an early release covering about 700 HLA-typed donors. The study used immunosequencing to profile the T cell repertoires of 666 subjects and linked those repertoires to cytomegalovirus serostatus. In the later analysis, no new phenotypic data were used to find candidate immune exposures; instead, reliance was placed on TCR beta sequences and their occurrence across donors. On average, roughly 240,000 unique TCR beta nucleotide sequences were sequenced per donor among some 420 genotyped donors of the cohort, with 15% to 20% of those sequences being non-productive. To predict cytomegalovirus infection status, the study brought together high-throughput TCR immunosequencing, statistical association of individual TCRs with disease status, and machine learning. Donor age, sex, ethnicity and CMV serostatus were collected together with the repertoire data. HLA typing included class I and class II loci at four-digit resolution. In a later analysis, previously published TCR beta repertoires from hundreds of donors were re-analyzed and high-resolution HLA genotyping was added so that TCR occurrence patterns could be studied.

The library was made by the immunoSEQ multiplex PCR assay. The multiplex PCR relied on a mix of 60 forward primers for TCR Vbeta segments and 13 reverse primers for TCR Jbeta segments. The CDR3 region of rearranged TCR beta genes was amplified from genomic DNA by a multiplex PCR assay. The Illumina HiSeq System was used to sequence the amplified TCR beta libraries as 87-base-pair reads. In the original analysis: In a later analysis, about 80 million unique TCR beta chains were counted across the roughly 700 repertoires, and around 10 million of these chains were shared by at least two donors. To remove PCR and sequencing errors, raw reads were error-corrected and collapsed into unique sequences using a nearest-neighbor algorithm that merged closely related sequences. To assign V, D and J gene segments, CDR3 sequences were aligned to IMGT reference sequences. For a sequence to be retained, at least a six-nucleotide match to both a V gene segment and a J gene segment was required. Rearrangements were called productive when the CDR3 lacked stop codons and stayed in frame with V and J; all others were non-productive. Following IMGT convention, CDR3 was defined as the stretch from the second conserved V-encoded cysteine up to the conserved J-encoded phenylalanine. The earlier analysis of approximately 590 of the donors excluded any sequence lacking an unambiguous match to a single V gene segment. An earlier analysis of fewer than 750 of the donors called V segments functional above 56.7% productive rearrangements and segregating when the between-donor standard deviation exceeded 5%. A statistical classification framework was built to diagnose cytomegalovirus status from the catalog of TCR beta chain sequences. V and J gene assignment, in a later analysis, came from comparing TCR nucleotide sequences with IMGT/GENE-DB human TR gene sequences. A later analysis assigned CDR3 sequences and most-parsimonious VDJ recombination scenarios with the TCRdist pipeline. In a later analysis, each TCR beta chain was defined by its CDR3 amino acid sequence together with its V-gene family, and reads without a unique V-gene family were excluded. As a way to deal with suspected cross-contamination and a sequencing artifact, a later analysis dropped 450 to 700 nucleotide sequences that were highly shared and had low generation probability. In a later analysis, a clonal expansion index for each public chain was calculated from normalized within-repertoire ranks of inferred template counts. In a later analysis, generation probabilities were computed using a VDJ recombination model fitted to out-of-frame rearrangements, and the results were checked against IGoR. In a later analysis, hypergeometric tests were used to score TCR-TCR, TCR-HLA and TCR-CMV co-occurrence, with a repertoire-size bias correction applied to TCR pairs. False discovery rates were estimated in a later analysis by permuting HLA or CMV assignments 20 times. In a later analysis, co-occurring TCRs were grouped using DBSCAN, with TCRdist sequence similarity added in when clustering inside HLA-allele-positive subsets. For co-occurrence clustering, repertoires with fewer than 30,000 or more than 120,000 public chains were excluded, along with four to six repertoires with anomalous nucleotide sharing. TCRdb retrieved this table from immuneACCESS and kept in-frame rearrangements only. Not all clones are present; in checked studies, unresolved V genes account for under half, and no reason is known for the remainder. V and J calls and clone size are copied from that table; D and trimming were computed from the DNA. The sample contains 75,000 to 100,000 clones, roughly 80% of them found a single time. The ten largest account for roughly a sixth of the sample.

In total, fewer than 750 healthy bone marrow donors made up the cohort. All cohort members were sampled while nominally healthy, although unrecorded immune exposures were likely present. The donor tested CMV seropositive and was one of the 289 seropositive cohort members. Every donor gave a peripheral blood sample, and the peripheral blood mononuclear cells from that sample were used for TCR beta sequencing. The Qiagen DNeasy Blood Extraction Kit was used to extract genomic DNA from the blood cell samples. The CDR3 sequence holds 13 residues, the cysteine and phenylalanine included. Only the CDR3 region is kept as DNA, spanning 39 bases read in frame from base 1. Unmatched junction bases come to 8, with V trimmed by 8 bases and J by 5 bases. Per the germline V gene (reference sequence), GTSNPN is the CDR1 and SVGIG is the CDR2. Results the study describes overall, beyond this receptor: The classifier was reported to diagnose cytomegalovirus status with high specificity and sensitivity in both the original and validation cohorts. According to the authors, the approach could potentially be generalized to other disease states and immunological phenotypes. According to a later analysis, most CMV-associated TCR beta chains appeared to be HLA-restricted, and the HLA associations seemed to be driven largely by CMV exposure. According to a later genetic analysis, donors in an Asian-associated ancestry cluster had fewer N-insertions in productive TCRs than the approximately 670-donor mean. Sequencing depth was assumed to be roughly uniform across donors in the presence/absence analyses, though that assumption may not hold. According to a later analysis, parvovirus B19, influenza, CMV and Epstein-Barr virus appeared linked to several top co-occurrence clusters. Because HLA typing was unavailable for some donors at each locus, only the typed subset was used in association tests. A later analysis associated about 17,000 TCR beta sequences with specific HLA alleles at a false discovery rate of 0.05. A further reported finding was that TCR beta sequences accurately predicted the HLA-A and HLA-B alleles for most subjects in the first cohort. An association between a missense DCLRE1C variant and V-gene and J-gene trimming of TCR beta chains was found in a later genetic analysis and replicated in an independent cohort. A total of 150 to 200 TCR beta chains were listed by the study as associated with cytomegalovirus. Some IMGT-functional V segments, including TRBV6-2 and TRBV6-3, could not be distinguished by the 87-base-pair reads and were therefore excluded. Three of the identified cytomegalovirus-associated TCR beta chains were confirmed in vitro to be specific for cytomegalovirus antigens. An earlier analysis of approximately 570 of the donors showed that most TCR beta V segments appeared in productive rearrangements either about 87% or about 30% of the time, which broadly matched IMGT annotations. Most TCR sequences were observed very rarely across donors, whereas some public TCRs were present in many individuals. A cluster of highly shared sequence variants was judged likely to represent a technical artifact of the sequencing pipeline. Because counts were too low, about 15 rarely observed V segments, including chromosome 9 orphons, were left out of the earlier analysis of 500 to 650 of the donors. According to a later analysis, TCR association rates differed among HLA loci, with DRB1 alleles showing the most associated TCRs and HLA-C alleles showing the fewest. When HLA alleles, especially DR and DQ, strongly co-occurred, attributing TCR associations to individual alleles was difficult. Correlated functional status among segregating V segments might reflect linkage disequilibrium, but an unknown experimental factor could not be ruled out. The cohort was sequenced for TCR beta chains only, and without alpha or paired-chain data the features that could be detected were limited. CMV serostatus was the only immune exposure information available for the cohort. In a later analysis, HLA-associated TCR beta chains were found to be more clonally expanded and to have lower generation probabilities than equally common non-associated chains.

This receptor chain uses TRBV30 and TRBJ2-7; 11 junctional bases match TRBD1. The TCR originated in a man between 60 and 70 years old in good health and CMV-seropositive. Sequenced: PBMCs. The CDR3 is CARTGTGGHEQYF. The nucleotide sequence is given as TGTGCCCGAACCGGGACAGGGGGACACGAGCAGTACTTC.